This T cell receptor (beta chain) was recorded in a study of graft-versus-host responses after intestinal transplantation listed by TCRdb under 2021. Notes on the research overall: The transplants that recipients received were multivisceral, liver-intestinal, or isolated intestinal. Every recipient was given anti-thymocyte globulin induction, then maintenance tacrolimus and steroids for roughly 3 years. Bulk TCR-beta CDR3 sequencing was used to track graft-versus-host and host-versus-graft alloreactive T cell clones in the graft, circulation and bone marrow after intestinal transplantation. To identify alloreactive clones, pre-transplant mixed lymphocyte reaction products were sequenced and then compared with unstimulated pre-transplant donor and recipient T cells. The cohort enrolled 24 intestinal transplant recipients, one of whom was a retransplant, and a few patients without pretransplant specimens were excluded. Donor T cell macrochimerism was defined as a peak of at least 4% donor T cells among recipient peripheral blood mononuclear cells. Rather than being sequenced by the commercial service, samples from a few later patients were sequenced in-house on an Illumina MiSeq and processed with MiXCR. The paper's findings and limits, for the study overall: The relatively low number and heterogeneity of intestinal transplant patients limited the conclusions. Early after transplant, declines in HvG clones were associated with peak levels of circulating GvH clones. GvH clones turned up in recipient bone marrow, with some appearing earlier in ileal mucosa or blood, a pattern consistent with an intestinal mucosal origin. Patients with donor T cell macrochimerism had high GvH to HvG T cell clonal ratios in their allografts.

With regard to this clone: Its antigen remains undetermined. Base qualities are missing; no much larger clone stands one base away.

The germline V gene yields SGHTA for CDR1 and FQGTGA for CDR2. Counted from cysteine to phenylalanine, this CDR3 has 14 amino acids. Only the CDR3 part of the read is kept: 42 bases, read in frame from the first base. The V end loses 4 bases and the J end loses 0 bases, and a stretch of 7 bases separates them. Library preparation employed the immunoSEQ multiplex PCR assay. For most patients, genomic DNA was isolated with the Qiagen DNeasy Blood and Tissue Kit and shipped frozen to Adaptive Biotechnologies for TCR sequencing. Adaptive Biotechnologies carried out high-throughput TCR-beta CDR3 sequencing of genomic DNA for most patients. Processing in the source paper ran as follows. TCR sequencing data were retrieved from Adaptive's ImmunoSEQ software for around 19 patients, whereas a few other patients were processed with MiXCR and VDJtools. To correct CD4 versus CD8 sorting errors, any sequence found in both subsets at a frequency ratio below 5:1 was removed. CDR3 nucleotide sequences shared between donor and recipient were removed because the origin of such sequences could not be assigned. To be classed as alloreactive, a clone needed at least 2-fold expansion over unstimulated cells and a minimum CFSE-low frequency of 0.002% (template counts) or 0.001% (read counts). Clones were considered mappable if detected in sequenced pre-transplant spleen, lymph node, or MLR CFSE-low populations of the donor or recipient. Cumulative frequency of alloreactive clones was calculated as a percentage of all sequences weighted by copy number. Entries here come from immuneACCESS through TCRdb and include only in-frame sequences with V and J called. Some clones fail to appear in such tables; in the studies checked, an unresolved V gene covers under half of the shortfall, and the cause of the remainder is unknown. The DNA gave D and trimming, while V, J and clone size come from that table. The sample table shows fewer than 55,000 clones, and around 95% are seen once. The ten largest make up approximately 0.25% of the sample.

Read against the paper, the sample's time point label means: cells obtained before transplantation from donor or recipient. CD3+CD4+ and CD3+CD8+ populations were FACS-sorted from unstimulated pre-transplant donor and recipient cells taken from spleen or lymph nodes. This chain is built from TRBV7-3 and TRBJ2-4; no D gene can be assigned with confidence. This TCR was sampled from a human donor who was the organ donor for an intestinal transplant. Source: unstimulated CD8+ T cells sorted from spleen or lymph node cells, taken before transplant. Here the CDR3 is given as CASSSQLAKNIQYF. At the DNA level, the sequence is TGTGCCAGCAGCTCACAGTTAGCCAAAAACATTCAGTACTTC.